The clone carrying this T cell receptor beta chain was detected only a few times. Clones were sequenced by immunoSEQ multiplex PCR, and TCRdb holds only the in-frame ones, with some missing. Of around 310,000 clones in the sample, roughly 85% were seen once. The data belong to a study of cytotoxic CD8 clonotypes in ibrutinib-treated CLL. Background on the study: The patients, under twelve relapsed/refractory and around 15 treatment-naive, included approximately 18 who were IGHV unmutated.

Sequenced here: PBMCs, sampled before ibrutinib treatment. The receptor comes from a human donor with chronic lymphocytic leukemia.

CDR3 coding DNA: TGTGCCAGCAGCCCCGTACAAGGGAACACTGAAGCTTTCTTT. Translated, it gives CASSPVQGNTEAFF. The chain carries TRBV7-6 and TRBJ1-1; no clear D gene. Trimming left V 5 bases short and J 1 base short, with 11 bases between. CDR3 length equals 14 residues. CDR1 and CDR2 (germline): SGHVS, FNYEAQ.